This entry lists 11 T cell receptor beta chains sequenced from one sample in a study of blood T cell repertoires in COVID-19. Here immunoSEQ multiplex PCR was the method, and the copy in TCRdb shows in-frame clones only, minus some. This sample yields hundreds of thousands of clones, of which 88% are seen a single time; just under 7.5% belongs to the top ten. The sequencing input was peripheral blood. These TCRs come from a woman aged 70-85 years with COVID-19, enrolled during active disease.

This clone was picked up a small number of times. The rearrangement links TRBV19 to TRBJ1-1, with 7 nucleotides matching TRBD1. The CDR3 spans 15 residues. Germline-derived CDR1 and CDR2 are LNHDA and SQIVND (reference sequence). V lost 5 bases, J lost 2 bases, and 8 bases stayed unmatched. As DNA, the CDR3 is TGTGCCAGTAGTTTACCGGGACAGCCTAACACTGAAGCTTTCTTT. This codes for CASSLPGQPNTEAFF.

This chain connects TRBV6-4 to TRBJ2-5; possibly TRBD2 for D (7 bases). The length of the CDR3 is 14 residues. The germline V gene encodes CDR1 MRHNA and CDR2 SNTAGT. Between the trimmed V and J ends, which lost 7 bases and 2 bases, there was a span of 14 bases. The CDR3 here is CASTAAGAQETQYF. Written as DNA, the CDR3 is TGTGCCAGCACCGCGGCGGGGGCTCAAGAGACCCAGTACTTC.

This chain links TRBV18 with TRBJ1-1; possibly TRBD1 for D (6 bases). The V end lost 5 bases, the J end lost 1 base, and 17 bases lay between the germline ends. Germline CDR1 and CDR2: KGHSH and LQKENI. CDR3 length: 16 residues. The CDR3 nucleotides are TGTGCCAGCTCAGGAATGGGGGCCGGGGCGAACACTGAAGCTTTCTTT. Protein sequence: CASSGMGAGANTEAFF.

The J gene is TRBJ2-3, the V gene TRBV5-6; 11 nucleotides match TRBD2. This CDR3 has 18 amino acids. Germline V gene lookup returns CDR1 SGHDT and CDR2 YYEEEE. V lost 3 bases to trimming and J lost 3 bases; unmatched junction nucleotides: 12. Here the CDR3 reads CASSSPVIAGGRTDTQYF. DNA of the CDR3: TGTGCCAGCAGCTCCCCCGTTATAGCGGGGGGGCGGACAGATACGCAGTATTTT.

The rearrangement joins TRBV24-1 to TRBJ1-1; maybe TRBD1 (6 bases). The CDR3 runs 16 residues. Between the trimmed V and J ends, which lost 0 bases and 0 bases, there was a span of 10 bases. The germline V gene has CDR1 KGHDR and CDR2 SFDVKD. CDR3 bases: TGTGCCACCAGTGATTTGGGTGGGACAATGAACACTGAAGCTTTCTTT. Protein sequence: CATSDLGGTMNTEAFF.

V usage is TRBV19 and J usage is TRBJ1-1; TRBD1 is a possible D gene (5 bases). Per germline, CDR1 LNHDA and CDR2 SQIVND (reference sequence). Between the trimmed V and J ends, which lost 5 bases and 1 base, there was a span of 11 bases. CDR3 length: 14 amino acids. The CDR3 is CASSADSGNTEAFF. In DNA form, the CDR3 reads TGTGCCAGTAGTGCCGACAGTGGGAACACTGAAGCTTTCTTT. The full variable domain, completed using reference TRBV19 and TRBJ1-1, is DGGITQSPKYLFRKEGQNVTLSCEQNLNHDAMYWYRQDPGQGLRLIYYSQIVNDFQKGDIAEGYSVSREKKESFPLTVTSAQKNPTAFYLCASSADSGNTEAFFGQGTRLTVV.

This chain uses TRBV11-2 with TRBJ2-7, with D unclear. The CDR3 is 15 amino acids. Between the trimmed V and J ends, which lost 4 bases and 0 bases, there was a span of 13 bases. Per germline, CDR1 SGHAT and CDR2 FQNNGV. The CDR3 region is CASSSIRSLSYEQYF. For the CDR3, the DNA is TGTGCCAGCAGCTCCATCAGAAGTCTCTCCTACGAGCAGTACTTC.

The chain uses TRBV7-8 and TRBJ2-3; 8 bases map to TRBD2. This CDR3 spans 15 amino acids. Unmatched junction bases numbered 5, after V lost 3 bases and J lost 3 bases. The germline V gene has CDR1 SGHVS and CDR2 FQNEAQ. This chain's CDR3 is CASSFPGGRTDTQYF. DNA for the CDR3: TGTGCCAGCAGCTTTCCGGGGGGGAGGACAGATACGCAGTATTTT.

This clone was observed a single time. Here the CDR3 reads CASSLPGGHSYEQYF. The CDR3 DNA reads TGTGCCAGCAGTTTGCCCGGGGGGCACTCCTACGAGCAGTACTTC. This chain uses TRBV6-5 with TRBJ2-7; possible D gene TRBD2, 7 bases. Germline V gives CDR1 MNHEY, CDR2 SVGAGI. V dropped 4 bases and J dropped 0 bases, with 13 bases sitting between them. This CDR3 is 15 amino acids long.

V and J are TRBV11-1 and TRBJ1-1, with D perhaps matching TRBD1 (5 bases). The CDR3 runs to 15 residues. Trimming stripped 5 bases from V and 5 bases from J, with 18 bases between. Germline loops: CDR1 SGHAT, CDR2 FQDESV (reference sequence). The CDR3, as DNA: TGTGCCAGCAGCACGCGCGGAGGGGATGGGACTGAAGCTTTCTTT. It specifies CASSTRGGDGTEAFF. The whole variable domain, remainder taken from reference TRBV11-1 and TRBJ1-1, is EAEVAQSPRYKITEKSQAVAFWCDPISGHATLYWYRQILGQGPELLVQFQDESVVDDSQLPKDRFSAERLKGVDSTLKIQPAELGDSAMYLCASSTRGGDGTEAFFGQGTRLTVV.

This clone occurred once. The rearrangement uses TRBV24-1 and TRBJ1-2; D uncertain. With 2 bases removed from V and 4 bases from J, the gap between germline ends came to 10 bases. The CDR3 is 14 amino acids. Germline CDR1 is KGHDR and CDR2 is SFDVKD. CDR3: CATSDSGIGYGYTF. CDR3 bases: TGTGCCACCAGTGATTCGGGGATCGGCTATGGCTACACCTTC.